This T cell receptor beta chain was sequenced for a study of blood T cell repertoires in COVID-19. Looking at the study overall: Acute-phase and convalescent COVID-19 samples originated in the United States, Italy and Spain. T cells, B-cell-depleted T cells, or PBMCs supplied cDNA or gDNA.

While infection was still active, Seattle patients were enrolled and then followed longitudinally. Study processing details: Using reference gene primer amplification, nucleated cell counts were estimated. Profiled with immunoSEQ multiplex PCR; TCRdb holds only in-frame clones, not every one. V, J and clone size reflect that table, while D and trimming were determined from the DNA. This sample has 87,000 or so clones, with about 85% found just once. The CDR3 has 13 residues. The V gene lost 0 bases and the J gene lost 5 bases, with 11 bases spanning the gap. Germline CDR1 reads GTSNPN; CDR2 reads SVGIG (reference sequence).

This clonotype originated in a woman of 80 years or more with COVID-19, enrolled during active disease. The chain joins TRBV30 to TRBJ2-7; D may be TRBD2 (5 bases). The sequenced sample was peripheral blood. CDR3 coding DNA: TGTGCCTGGAGTGTACTTGGCGGGCACGAGCAGTACTTC. Translated: CAWSVLGGHEQYF.